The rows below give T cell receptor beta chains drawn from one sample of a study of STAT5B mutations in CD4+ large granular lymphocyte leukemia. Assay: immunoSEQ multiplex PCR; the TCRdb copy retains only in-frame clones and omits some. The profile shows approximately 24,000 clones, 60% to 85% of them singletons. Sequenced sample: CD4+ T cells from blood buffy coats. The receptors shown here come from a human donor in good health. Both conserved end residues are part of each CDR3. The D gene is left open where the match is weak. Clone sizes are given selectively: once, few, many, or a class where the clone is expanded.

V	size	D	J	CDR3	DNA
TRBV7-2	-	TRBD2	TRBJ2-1	CASTSGGYNEQFF	TGTGCCAGCACTAGCGGGGGCTACAATGAGCAGTTCTTC
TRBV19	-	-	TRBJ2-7	CASSISRGPSYEQYF	TGTGCCAGTAGTATCTCTCGGGGACCTTCCTACGAGCAGTACTTC
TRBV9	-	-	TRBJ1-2	CASSVYPGAIEGYTF	TGTGCCAGCAGCGTTTACCCAGGGGCGATAGAGGGCTACACCTTC
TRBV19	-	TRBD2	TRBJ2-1	CASSTRGLAGGNEQFF	TGTGCCAGTAGTACCCGAGGGCTAGCGGGGGGCAATGAGCAGTTCTTC
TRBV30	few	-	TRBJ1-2	CAWGRRGYGYTF	TGTGCCTGGGGGCGGCGGGGCTATGGCTACACCTTC
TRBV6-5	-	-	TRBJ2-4	CASRGGLAKNIQYF	TGTGCCAGCAGGGGAGGACTAGCCAAAAACATTCAGTACTTC
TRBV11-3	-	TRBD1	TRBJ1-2	CASSPHRGRIGQNGYTF	TGTGCCAGCAGCCCTCACAGGGGGCGGATTGGACAGAATGGCTACACCTTC
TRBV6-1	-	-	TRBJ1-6	CASKVGEGFNSPLHF	TGTGCCAGCAAGGTCGGGGAAGGGTTTAATTCACCCCTCCACTTT
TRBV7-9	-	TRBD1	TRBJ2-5	CASSLGTGGRETQYF	TGTGCCAGCAGCTTAGGGACAGGTGGGCGGGAGACCCAGTACTTC
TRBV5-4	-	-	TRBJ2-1	CASSLEAPYNEQFF	TGTGCCAGCAGCTTGGAGGCACCATACAATGAGCAGTTCTTC
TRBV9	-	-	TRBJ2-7	CASSVAGSYEQYF	TGTGCCAGCAGCGTAGCAGGATCCTACGAGCAGTACTTC
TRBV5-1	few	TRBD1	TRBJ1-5	CASSIDRDQPQHF	TGCGCCAGCAGCATAGACAGGGATCAGCCCCAGCATTTT
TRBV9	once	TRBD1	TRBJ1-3	CASSVGDRGNTIYF	TGTGCCAGCAGCGTAGGGGACAGAGGAAACACCATATATTTT
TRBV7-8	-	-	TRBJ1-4	CASSLAGRSDEKLFF	TGTGCCAGCAGCTTAGCGGGAAGGTCGGATGAAAAACTGTTTTTT
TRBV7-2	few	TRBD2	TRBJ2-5	CASSLAQGGTRETQYF	TGTGCCAGCAGCTTAGCCCAGGGTGGGACTAGGGAGACCCAGTACTTC
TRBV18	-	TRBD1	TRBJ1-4	CASSVPGQGNEKLFF	TGTGCCAGCTCAGTACCGGGACAGGGGAATGAAAAACTGTTTTTT
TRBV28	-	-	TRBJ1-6	CASSLDSSSYNSPLHF	TGTGCCAGCAGTCTGGACTCGAGCTCCTATAATTCACCCCTCCACTTT
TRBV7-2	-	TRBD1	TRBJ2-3	CASSLGAGGAVTDTQYF	TGTGCCAGCAGCTTAGGGGCAGGGGGCGCTGTTACAGATACGCAGTATTTT